This is a list of T cell receptor beta chains from one sample in a study of vaccination and CD4 T cells after COVID-19. Their specific antigens are unknown. Each CDR3 protein is one row after TCRdb ran MiXCR on the PCR reads. Of under 20,000 distinct CDR3 sequences listed, about 40% are singletons. The sample consisted of CD4+ T cells from blood, cultured in vitro, taken about 7 months after SARS-CoV-2 vaccination. The receptors stem from a human donor who had recovered from COVID-19. The CDR3 runs from the conserved cysteine through the conserved F or W. D genes are given only for firm matches. Not all rows give a size; the values are once, few, many and, for expanded clones, a class.

size: .; D: .; V: TRBV6-5; J: TRBJ2-1; CDR3: CASSYTDGAEQFF; DNA: TGTGCCAGCAGTTACACCGACGGGGCTGAGCAGTTCTTC
size: .; D: .; V: TRBV24-1; J: TRBJ1-5; CDR3: CATSDLKVFDQPQHF; DNA: TGTGCCACCAGTGATCTGAAGGTTTTTGATCAGCCCCAGCATTTT
size: few; D: .; V: TRBV7-9; J: TRBJ2-5; CDR3: CASIAVGGETQYF; DNA: TGTGCCAGCATCGCGGTGGGGGGAGAGACCCAGTACTTC
size: .; D: .; V: TRBV5-1; J: TRBJ1-6; CDR3: CASSLDSINSPLHF; DNA: TGCGCCAGCAGCTTGGACAGCATTAATTCACCCCTCCACTTT
size: .; D: .; V: TRBV20-1; J: TRBJ1-3; CDR3: CSANPPGKDTIYF; DNA: TGCAGTGCTAATCCTCCGGGGAAAGACACCATATATTTT
size: .; D: TRBD1; V: TRBV19; J: TRBJ1-5; CDR3: CASSIDRQGLSNQPQHF; DNA: TGTGCCAGTAGTATAGATCGACAGGGATTAAGCAATCAGCCCCAGCATTTT
size: .; D: TRBD1; V: TRBV25-1; J: TRBJ2-7; CDR3: CASSEPDRGGNEQYF; DNA: TGTGCCAGCAGTGAGCCAGACAGGGGCGGTAACGAGCAGTACTTC
size: .; D: TRBD2; V: TRBV7-2; J: TRBJ2-3; CDR3: CASSSTSSSTDTQYF; DNA: TGTGCCAGCAGCTCGACTAGCTCTAGCACAGATACGCAGTATTTT
size: .; D: .; V: TRBV7-9; J: TRBJ2-7; CDR3: CASSLTTRGGEQYF; DNA: TGTGCCAGCAGCTTAACGACGAGGGGAGGCGAGCAGTACTTC
size: .; D: TRBD2; V: TRBV14; J: TRBJ2-1; CDR3: CASSLTSGSFSGEQFF; DNA: TGTGCCAGCAGCCTTACTAGCGGGAGCTTCTCGGGTGAGCAGTTCTTC
size: .; D: TRBD1; V: TRBV5-6; J: TRBJ1-6; CDR3: CASSFGVDRVGSPLHF; DNA: TGTGCCAGCAGCTTCGGTGTAGACAGGGTCGGCTCACCCCTCCACTTT
size: few; D: TRBD1; V: TRBV20-1; J: TRBJ2-1; CDR3: CSAEGGQGGWEQFF; DNA: TGCAGTGCTGAGGGGGGACAGGGTGGTTGGGAGCAGTTCTTC
size: .; D: TRBD1; V: TRBV19; J: TRBJ1-2; CDR3: CASSRGTVYGYTF; DNA: TGTGCCAGTAGTAGGGGGACAGTTTATGGCTACACCTTC
size: .; D: TRBD2; V: TRBV27; J: TRBJ2-3; CDR3: CASSLIGLASSTDTQYF; DNA: TGTGCCAGCAGTTTAATTGGACTAGCGAGTAGCACAGATACGCAGTATTTT
size: .; D: TRBD1; V: TRBV20-1; J: TRBJ1-5; CDR3: CSARDFQGAGQPQHF; DNA: TGCAGTGCTAGAGATTTTCAGGGGGCAGGTCAGCCCCAGCATTTT
size: few; D: TRBD1; V: TRBV20-1; J: TRBJ1-2; CDR3: CSALRQGQGYGYTF; DNA: TGCAGTGCCCTTCGACAGGGTCAAGGGTATGGCTACACCTTC